This T cell receptor (beta chain) stems from a study of blood T cell repertoires in COVID-19. This clone was counted a single time. Sequencing was performed with immunoSEQ multiplex PCR; in TCRdb, only in-frame clones are kept and a portion is missing. The table has roughly 230,000 clones, roughly 81% seen once. CDR3 size: 14 residues. Germline values: CDR1 SGHDT, CDR2 YYEEEE. Trimming removed 7 bases at V and 4 bases at J, with 12 bases between. Sequenced material: PBMCs or T cells enriched from blood (not recorded which). The TCR comes from a woman aged 45-65 years who had been exposed to COVID-19. The chain combines TRBV5-6 with TRBJ2-6, with D possibly being TRBD1 (7 bases). The CDR3 sequence is CASHRGLGANVLTF. CDR3 sequence (DNA): TGTGCCAGCCACAGGGGACTGGGGGCCAACGTCCTGACTTTC.